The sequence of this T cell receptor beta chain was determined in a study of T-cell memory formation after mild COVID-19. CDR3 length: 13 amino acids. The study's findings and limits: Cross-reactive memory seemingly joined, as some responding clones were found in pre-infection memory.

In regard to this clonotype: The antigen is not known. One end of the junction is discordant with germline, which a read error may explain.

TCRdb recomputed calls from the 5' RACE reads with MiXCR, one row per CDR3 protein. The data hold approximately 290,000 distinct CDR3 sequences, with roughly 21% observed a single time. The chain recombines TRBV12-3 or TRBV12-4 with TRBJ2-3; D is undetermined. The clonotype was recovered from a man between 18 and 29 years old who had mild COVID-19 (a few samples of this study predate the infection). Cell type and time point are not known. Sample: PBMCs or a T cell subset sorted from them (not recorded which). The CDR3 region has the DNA TGTGCCAGCAGGCACCATAGCACAGATACGCAGGATTTT. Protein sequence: CASRHHSTDTQDF.